These 14 T cell receptor beta chains share one sample of origin, sequenced in a study of blood T cell repertoires in COVID-19. Libraries were prepared by immunoSEQ multiplex PCR; TCRdb keeps only in-frame clonotypes and omits some of them. The sample shows 250,000 or so clones, about 83% of them seen only once. The sequenced sample was peripheral blood. The receptors here all came from a man in his forties or fifties with acute or convalescent COVID-19.

V and J are TRBV5-5 and TRBJ2-7, with TRBD1 matching over 8 bases. J lost 3 bases, V lost 3 bases, and 8 bases had no gene match. Germline CDR1 is SGHKS and CDR2 is YYEKEE (reference sequence). This CDR3 region has 15 residues. CDR3 in amino acids: CASSSSGGASYEQYF. CDR3 bases: TGTGCCAGCAGCTCGTCAGGGGGCGCGAGCTACGAGCAGTACTTC.

The chain recombines TRBV12-3 or TRBV12-4 with TRBJ1-2, with 7 bases fitting TRBD1. The CDR3 loop spans 13 amino acids. V gave up 2 bases and J gave up 5 bases; unmatched junction bases: 2. In DNA, the CDR3 is TGTGCCAGCAGTTTAACAGGGGAATATGGCTACACCTTC. Protein sequence: CASSLTGEYGYTF.

This clone occurred once. The chain carries TRBV2 and TRBJ1-4; possibly TRBD1 for D (6 bases). Trimming pared 3 bases from V and 5 bases from J, leaving 10 bases between. The CDR3 spans 14 residues. CDR1 and CDR2 (germline): SNHLY, FYNNEI. This CDR3 is CASSEGHGNEKLFF. The CDR3 DNA sequence: TGTGCCAGCAGTGAGGGACACGGAAATGAAAAACTGTTTTTT.

V usage is TRBV10-3 and J usage is TRBJ2-1; TRBD2 matches at 10 bases. The germline V gene has CDR1 ENHRY and CDR2 SYGVKD. The CDR3 runs 15 residues. The trim removed 7 bases at V and 6 bases at J, leaving 9 bases unmatched. The CDR3 nucleotides are TGTGCCATCACCGAGCAGCGGGGGGGCAGCAATGAGCAGTTCTTC. It yields the protein CAITEQRGGSNEQFF.

This CDR3 reads CASSPTGGRSPLHF. As DNA, the CDR3 is TGTGCCAGCTCACCGACAGGTGGACGTTCACCCCTCCACTTT. This chain connects TRBV18 to TRBJ1-6, with D tentatively TRBD1 (6 bases). The germline V gene has CDR1 KGHSH and CDR2 LQKENI. V was clipped by 3 bases and J by 9 bases, with 12 bases between them. The CDR3 is 14 residues long.

V gene TRBV18 combines with J gene TRBJ2-1; 8 bases map to TRBD1. Germline V CDR1 and CDR2: KGHSH, LQKENI. V trimming: 2 bases; J trimming: 10 bases; junction bases outside the gene matches: 10. This CDR3 spans 15 amino acids. The chain's CDR3 is CASSPYSGGREEQFF. As DNA, the CDR3 is TGTGCCAGCTCACCATATTCAGGGGGCCGGGAGGAGCAGTTCTTC. Full variable domain (remainder filled in from reference TRBV18 and TRBJ2-1): NAGVMQNPRHLVRRRGQEARLRCSPMKGHSHVYWYRQLPEEGLKFMVYLQKENIIDESGMPKERFSAEFPKEGPSILRIQQVVRGDSAAYFCASSPYSGGREEQFFGPGTRLTVL.

This clone was detected a few times. The identical CDR3 is also encoded by other nucleotide sequences in the sample. This chain joins TRBV18 and TRBJ1-5, with a possible D match to TRBD1 (6 bases). The germline V gene encodes CDR1 KGHSH and CDR2 LQKENI. This CDR3 has 15 amino acids. The V gene lost 3 bases and the J gene lost 2 bases, with 11 bases spanning the gap. This CDR3 is CASSPSGDGNQPQHF. In DNA, the CDR3 is TGTGCCAGCTCACCTTCAGGGGATGGCAATCAGCCCCAGCATTTT.

The gene calls are TRBV5-1 and TRBJ2-5, with D maybe TRBD2 (5 bases). The V gene lost 6 bases and the J gene lost 1 base, with 16 bases spanning the gap. Per germline, CDR1 SGHRS and CDR2 YFSETQ. This CDR3 is 15 amino acids long. The CDR3 region is CASTLLRRGQETQYF. CDR3 DNA sequence: TGCGCCAGCACCCTTTTGAGACGGGGCCAAGAGACCCAGTACTTC. Together with reference TRBV5-1 and TRBJ2-5, the CDR3 gives the full variable domain: KAGVTQTPRYLIKTRGQQVTLSCSPISGHRSVSWYQQTPGQGLQFLFEYFSETQRNKGNFPGRFSGRQFSNSRSEMNVSTLELGDSALYLCASTLLRRGQETQYFGPGTRLLVL.

The genes are TRBV18 and TRBJ2-3, with 9 positions matching TRBD1. This CDR3 is built from 15 residues. Germline V gene data show CDR1 as KGHSH and CDR2 as LQKENI. The junction had 9 bases not matched to a gene; V was cut back by 3 bases and J by 8 bases. CDR3 nucleotides: TGTGCCAGCTCACCTCCCGGGACAGGGTTTCTTACGCAGTATTTT. Translating it yields CASSPPGTGFLTQYF.

The chain recombines TRBV11-3 with TRBJ2-2, with 8 bases identical to TRBD1. The V segment lost 3 bases and the J segment 0 bases; nucleotides outside the gene matches: 0. There are 15 residues in the CDR3. CDR1 is SGHNT and CDR2 is YENEEA in the germline V gene. Here the CDR3 reads CASSLGQANTGELFF. In DNA, the CDR3 is TGTGCCAGCAGCTTGGGACAGGCGAACACCGGGGAGCTGTTTTTT.

The chain has TRBV19 and TRBJ2-1; 7 nucleotides match TRBD1. The CDR3 length is 16 residues. CDR1 LNHDA and CDR2 SQIVND come from the germline V gene (reference sequence). J gave up 0 bases and V 6 bases, and 8 bases lay outside the gene matches. The CDR3 DNA follows: TGTGCCAGTAGCCACGACAGGGCACTCTCCTACAATGAGCAGTTCTTC. Residues: CASSHDRALSYNEQFF.

The J gene is TRBJ2-7, the V gene TRBV27; 7 nucleotides agree with TRBD2. The V and J ends lost 5 bases and 0 bases, in that order; junction bases with no gene match: 10. The CDR3 runs to 16 residues. Germline values: CDR1 MNHEY, CDR2 SMNVEV (reference sequence). The CDR3 reads CASSPRIGTTSYEQYF. Here the CDR3 DNA reads TGTGCCAGCAGTCCTAGGATCGGGACTACCTCCTACGAGCAGTACTTC.

The V and J genes are TRBV30 and TRBJ1-1, with 8 bases lining up with TRBD1. The V segment lost 0 bases and the J segment 0 bases; nucleotides outside the gene matches: 6. CDR1 and CDR2 from the germline V gene are GTSNPN and SVGIG (reference sequence). The CDR3 sequence is 16 residues long. The CDR3 DNA sequence: TGTGCCTGGAGTGTACTAGGACAGGGATTGAACACTGAAGCTTTCTTT. Encoded protein: CAWSVLGQGLNTEAFF.

This sequence joins TRBV6-5 and TRBJ2-7; TRBD1 might be the D (6 bases). The CDR3 covers 16 residues. Trimming stripped 0 bases from V and 3 bases from J, with 15 bases between. Germline V gene sequence: CDR1 MNHEY, CDR2 SVGAGI. The DNA of the CDR3 is TGTGCCAGCAGTTACTCTCAGGGACAAGTCATCTACGAGCAGTACTTC. Encoded protein: CASSYSQGQVIYEQYF.